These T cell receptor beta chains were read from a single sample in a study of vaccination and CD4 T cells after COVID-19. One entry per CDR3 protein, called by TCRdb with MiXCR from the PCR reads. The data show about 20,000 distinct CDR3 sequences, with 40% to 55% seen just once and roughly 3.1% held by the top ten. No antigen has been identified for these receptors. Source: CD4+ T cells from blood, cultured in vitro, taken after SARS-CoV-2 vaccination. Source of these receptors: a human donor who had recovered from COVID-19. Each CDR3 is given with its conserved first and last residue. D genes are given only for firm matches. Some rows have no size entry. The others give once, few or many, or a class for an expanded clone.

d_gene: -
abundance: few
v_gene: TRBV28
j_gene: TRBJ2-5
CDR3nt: TGTGCCAGCAGCCACAGAGACAGCCAAGAGACCCAGTACTTC
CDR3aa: CASSHRDSQETQYF

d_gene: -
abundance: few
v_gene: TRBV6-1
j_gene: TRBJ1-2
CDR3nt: TGTGCCAGCAGCCGAGGTGAGCATGGCTACACCTTC
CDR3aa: CASSRGEHGYTF

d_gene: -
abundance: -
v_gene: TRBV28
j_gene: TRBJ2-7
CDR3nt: TGTGCCAGCAGTTTAGACGGGCAATCCTACGAGCAGTACTTC
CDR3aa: CASSLDGQSYEQYF

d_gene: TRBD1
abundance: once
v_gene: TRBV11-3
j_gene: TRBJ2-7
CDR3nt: TGTGCCAGCAGCTCCCAGCGGGACAGGGCCTACGAGCAGTACTTC
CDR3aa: CASSSQRDRAYEQYF

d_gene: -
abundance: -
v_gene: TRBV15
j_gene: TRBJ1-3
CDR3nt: TGTGCCACCACCCCTTTTGGTTCTGGAAACACCATATATTTT
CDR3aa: CATTPFGSGNTIYF

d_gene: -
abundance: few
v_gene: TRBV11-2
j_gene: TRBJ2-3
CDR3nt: TGTGCCAGCAGCTTAGAACGGGGCCGGACGACGCCGCAGTATTTT
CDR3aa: CASSLERGRTTPQYF

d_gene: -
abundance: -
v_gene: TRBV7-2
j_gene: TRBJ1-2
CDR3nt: TGTGCCAGCAGCTTAGGGGGACGCCAATGGGACTATGGCTACACCTTC
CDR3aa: CASSLGGRQWDYGYTF

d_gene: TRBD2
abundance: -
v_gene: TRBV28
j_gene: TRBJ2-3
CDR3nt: TGTGCCAGCAGCCAACAGGGAAGCGGGGGTGCAGATACGCAGTATTTT
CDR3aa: CASSQQGSGGADTQYF

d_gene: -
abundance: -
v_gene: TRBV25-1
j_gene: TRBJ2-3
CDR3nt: TGTGCCAGCAGTCCCCGCTCGAATACGCAGTATTTT
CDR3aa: CASSPRSNTQYF

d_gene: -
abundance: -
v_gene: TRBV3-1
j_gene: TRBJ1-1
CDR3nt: TGTGCCAGCAGCCAGACCATGAACACTGAAGCTTTCTTT
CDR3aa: CASSQTMNTEAFF

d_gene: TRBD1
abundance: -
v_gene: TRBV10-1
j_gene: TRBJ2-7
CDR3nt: TGCGCCAGCAGTGAGGGGACAGGGGACTACGAGCAGTACTTC
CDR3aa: CASSEGTGDYEQYF

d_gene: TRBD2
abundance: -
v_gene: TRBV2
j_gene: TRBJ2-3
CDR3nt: TGTGCCAGCAGTGCTCGGACTAGCGGCACAGATACGCAGTATTTT
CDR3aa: CASSARTSGTDTQYF

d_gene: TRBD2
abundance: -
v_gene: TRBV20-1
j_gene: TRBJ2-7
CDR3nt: TGCAGTGCTATCCCTCTGACTAGCGGGGGGGTGCAGTACTTC
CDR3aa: CSAIPLTSGGVQYF

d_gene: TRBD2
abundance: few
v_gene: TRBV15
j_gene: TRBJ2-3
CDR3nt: TGTGCCACCAGCAGAGTTGCTAGCGGGGGTCCAACAGATACGCAGTATTTT
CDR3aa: CATSRVASGGPTDTQYF

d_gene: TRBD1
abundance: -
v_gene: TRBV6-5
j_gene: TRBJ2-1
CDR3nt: TGTGCCAGCAGTTCGGGGACAGGGGGCGATGAGCAGTTCTTC
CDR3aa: CASSSGTGGDEQFF

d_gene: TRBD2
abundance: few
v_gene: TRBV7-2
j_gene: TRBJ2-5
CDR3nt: TGTGCCAGCAGCACGACCGGGACTAGGACCGAACAAGAGACCCAGTACTTC
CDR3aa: CASSTTGTRTEQETQYF

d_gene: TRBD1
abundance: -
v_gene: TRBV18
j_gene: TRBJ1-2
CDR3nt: TGTGCCAGCTCACTCGAAGGGGACAGGTTCTATGGCTACACCTTC
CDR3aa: CASSLEGDRFYGYTF

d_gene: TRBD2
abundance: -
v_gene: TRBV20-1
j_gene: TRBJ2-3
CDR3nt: TGCAGTGCTGGCCACGGCCCTAGCGGGAGCACAGATACGCAGTATTTT
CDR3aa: CSAGHGPSGSTDTQYF

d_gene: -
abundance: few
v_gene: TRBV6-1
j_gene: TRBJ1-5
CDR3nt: TGTGCCAGCAAAGGACAGTACAATCAGCCCCAGCATTTT
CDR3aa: CASKGQYNQPQHF